The subject of this entry is one TCR beta chain. Its specificity is not known. This specimen comes from a study of blood T cells in healthy people across ages. Germline V CDR1 and CDR2: GTSNPN, SVGIG (reference sequence). The CDR3 covers 14 residues. V lost 0 bases and J 6 bases, leaving 9 bases between the germline ends. All donors came from Russia, were Caucasian and healthy, and spanned ages about 6 to 95. Each donor's blood draw was 8.5 to 10 milliliters of peripheral blood. Findings and limits, study-wide: Long-lived donors had more naive CD4+ cells and higher diversity than aged donors.

It was with a sample-barcoded 5' primer and a J-beta primer mix that a second PCR of roughly 7 to 12 cycles was run. One entry per CDR3 protein, called by TCRdb with MiXCR from the 5' RACE reads. The table has some 730,000 distinct CDR3 sequences, 22% seen once. The chain joins TRBV30 to TRBJ2-6; D remains unclear. The receptor was isolated from a man in his 70s in good health. The material sequenced was blood. CDR3 amino acids: CAWSVGQEANVLTF. In DNA form, the CDR3 reads TGTGCCTGGAGTGTGGGTCAAGAGGCCAACGTCCTGACTTTC.